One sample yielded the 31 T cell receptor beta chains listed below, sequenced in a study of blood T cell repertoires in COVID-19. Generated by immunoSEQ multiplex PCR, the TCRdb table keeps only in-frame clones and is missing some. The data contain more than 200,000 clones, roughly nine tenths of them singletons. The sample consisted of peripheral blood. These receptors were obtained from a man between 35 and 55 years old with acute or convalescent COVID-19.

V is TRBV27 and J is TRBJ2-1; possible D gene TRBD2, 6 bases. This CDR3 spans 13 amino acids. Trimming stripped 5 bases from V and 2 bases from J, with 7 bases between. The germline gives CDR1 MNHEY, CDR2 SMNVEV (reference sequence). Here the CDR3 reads CASSRTTYNEQFF. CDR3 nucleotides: TGTGCCAGCAGTCGGACTACCTACAATGAGCAGTTCTTC.

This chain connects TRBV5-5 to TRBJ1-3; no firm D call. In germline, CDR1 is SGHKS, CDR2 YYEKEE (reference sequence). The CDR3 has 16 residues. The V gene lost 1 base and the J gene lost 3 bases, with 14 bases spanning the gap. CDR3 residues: CASSLSEGRSGNTIYF. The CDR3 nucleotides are TGTGCCAGCAGCTTGTCCGAGGGTCGGAGTGGAAACACCATATATTTT.

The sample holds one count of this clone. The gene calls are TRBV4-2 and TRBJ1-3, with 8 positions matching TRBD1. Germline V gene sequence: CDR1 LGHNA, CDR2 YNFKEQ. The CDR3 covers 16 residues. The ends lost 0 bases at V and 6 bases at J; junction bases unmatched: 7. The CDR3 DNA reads TGTGCCAGCAGCCAAGATTTAGGACAGGGAATAAACACCATATATTTT. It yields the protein CASSQDLGQGINTIYF.

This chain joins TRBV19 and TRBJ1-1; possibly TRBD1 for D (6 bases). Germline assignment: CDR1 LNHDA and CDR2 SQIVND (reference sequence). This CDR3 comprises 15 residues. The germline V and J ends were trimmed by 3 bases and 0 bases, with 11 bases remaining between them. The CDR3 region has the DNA TGTGCCAGTAGTATGTCGACAGGCATGAACACTGAAGCTTTCTTT. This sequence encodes CASSMSTGMNTEAFF.

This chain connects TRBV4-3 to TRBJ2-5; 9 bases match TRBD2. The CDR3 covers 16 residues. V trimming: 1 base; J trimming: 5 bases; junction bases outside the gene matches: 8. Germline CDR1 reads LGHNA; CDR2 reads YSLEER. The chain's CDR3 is CASSQVVAGVGETQYF. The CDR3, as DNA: TGCGCCAGCAGCCAAGTCGTAGCGGGAGTCGGGGAGACCCAGTACTTC.

The CDR3 sequence is CATSDVSGRDYNEQFF. In DNA form, the CDR3 reads TGTGCCACCAGTGATGTTAGCGGGAGGGATTACAATGAGCAGTTCTTC. The rearrangement joins TRBV24-1 to TRBJ2-1; 11 bases align to TRBD2. V was clipped by 3 bases and J by 4 bases; unmatched bases: 4. Germline values: CDR1 KGHDR, CDR2 SFDVKD. The length of the CDR3 is 16 residues.

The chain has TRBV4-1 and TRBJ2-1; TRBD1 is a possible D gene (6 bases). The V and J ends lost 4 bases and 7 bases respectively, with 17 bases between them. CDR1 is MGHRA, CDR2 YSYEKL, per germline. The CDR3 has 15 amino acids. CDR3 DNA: TGCGCCAGCAGCCCCTCGGAACAGGGAGTTAATGAGCAGTTCTTC. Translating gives CASSPSEQGVNEQFF.

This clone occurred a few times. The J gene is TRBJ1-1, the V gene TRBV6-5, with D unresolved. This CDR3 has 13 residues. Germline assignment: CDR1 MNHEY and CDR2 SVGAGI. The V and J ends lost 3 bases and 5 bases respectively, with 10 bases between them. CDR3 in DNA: TGTGCCAGCAGTTATTCGAAGAGTACTGAAGCTTTCTTT. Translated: CASSYSKSTEAFF.

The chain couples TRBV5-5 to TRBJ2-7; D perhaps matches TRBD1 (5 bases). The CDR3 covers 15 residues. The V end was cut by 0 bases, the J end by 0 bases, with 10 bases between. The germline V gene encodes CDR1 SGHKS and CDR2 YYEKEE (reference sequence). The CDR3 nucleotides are TGTGCCAGCAGCTTGGCGGACACTCCCTCCTACGAGCAGTACTTC. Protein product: CASSLADTPSYEQYF.

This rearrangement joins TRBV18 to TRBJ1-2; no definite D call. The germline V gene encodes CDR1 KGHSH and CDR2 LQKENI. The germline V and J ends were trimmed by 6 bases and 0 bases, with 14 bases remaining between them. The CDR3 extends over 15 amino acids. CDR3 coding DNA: TGTGCCAGCTCCCGAGAGCTAGACCCTAACTATGGCTACACCTTC. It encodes CASSRELDPNYGYTF.

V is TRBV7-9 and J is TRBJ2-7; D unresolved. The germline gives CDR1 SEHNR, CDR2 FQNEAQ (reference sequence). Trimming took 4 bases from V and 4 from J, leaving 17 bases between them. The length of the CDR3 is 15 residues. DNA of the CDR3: TGTGCCAGCAGCTCCCCCGCGGAACCCACATACGAGCAGTACTTC. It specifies CASSSPAEPTYEQYF.

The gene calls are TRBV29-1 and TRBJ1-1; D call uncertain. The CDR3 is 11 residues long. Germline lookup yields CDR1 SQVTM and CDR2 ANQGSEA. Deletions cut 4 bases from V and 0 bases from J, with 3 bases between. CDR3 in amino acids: CSVAMNTEAFF. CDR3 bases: TGCAGCGTTGCAATGAACACTGAAGCTTTCTTT.

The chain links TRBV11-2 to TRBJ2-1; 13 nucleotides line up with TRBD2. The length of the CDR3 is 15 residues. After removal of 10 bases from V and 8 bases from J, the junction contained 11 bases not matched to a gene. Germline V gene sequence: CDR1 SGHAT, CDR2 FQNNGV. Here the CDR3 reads CATQPTSGGFDEQFF. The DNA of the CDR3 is TGTGCCACACAACCGACTAGCGGGGGGTTTGATGAGCAGTTCTTC.

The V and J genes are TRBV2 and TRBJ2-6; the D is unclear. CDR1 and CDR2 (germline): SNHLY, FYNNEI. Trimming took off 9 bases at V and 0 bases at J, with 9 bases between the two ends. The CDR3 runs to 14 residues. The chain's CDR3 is CARDSSSGANVLTF. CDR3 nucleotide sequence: TGTGCCAGAGACTCGAGCTCTGGGGCCAACGTCCTGACTTTC.

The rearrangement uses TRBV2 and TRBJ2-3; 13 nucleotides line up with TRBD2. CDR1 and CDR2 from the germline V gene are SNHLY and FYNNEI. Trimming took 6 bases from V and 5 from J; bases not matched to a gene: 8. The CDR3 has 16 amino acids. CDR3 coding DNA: TGTGCCAGCAGCCTACTAGCGGGAGGGCCCCAAGATACGCAGTATTTT. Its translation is CASSLLAGGPQDTQYF. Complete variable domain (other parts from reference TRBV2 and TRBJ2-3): EPEVTQTPSHQVTQMGQEVILRCVPISNHLYFYWYRQILGQKVEFLVSFYNNEISEKSEIFDDQFSVERPDGSNFTLKIRSTKLEDSAMYFCASSLLAGGPQDTQYFGPGTRLTVL.

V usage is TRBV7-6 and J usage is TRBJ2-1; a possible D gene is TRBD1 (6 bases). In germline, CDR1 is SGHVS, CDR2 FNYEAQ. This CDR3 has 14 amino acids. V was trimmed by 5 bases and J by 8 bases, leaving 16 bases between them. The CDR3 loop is CASSPWQGNHEQFF. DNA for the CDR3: TGTGCCAGCAGCCCGTGGCAGGGGAACCATGAGCAGTTCTTC.

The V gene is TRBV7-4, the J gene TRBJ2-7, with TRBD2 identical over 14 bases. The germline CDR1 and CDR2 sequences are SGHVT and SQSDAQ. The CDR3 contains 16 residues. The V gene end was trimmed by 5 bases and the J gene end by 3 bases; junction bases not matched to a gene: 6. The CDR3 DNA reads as TGTGCCAGCAGCGGACGACTAGCGGGAGGGAACTACGAGCAGTACTTC. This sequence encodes CASSGRLAGGNYEQYF.

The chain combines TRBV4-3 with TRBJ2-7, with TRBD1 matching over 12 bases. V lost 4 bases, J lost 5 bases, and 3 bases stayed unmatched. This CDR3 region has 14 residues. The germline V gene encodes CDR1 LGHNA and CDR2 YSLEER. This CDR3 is CASSLGQGANEQYF. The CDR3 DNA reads TGCGCCAGCAGCCTGGGACAGGGGGCGAACGAGCAGTACTTC.

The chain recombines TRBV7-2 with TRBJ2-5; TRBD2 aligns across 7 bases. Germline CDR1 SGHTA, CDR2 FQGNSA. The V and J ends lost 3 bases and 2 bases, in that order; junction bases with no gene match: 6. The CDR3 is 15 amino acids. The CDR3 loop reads CASSFPGLPQETQYF. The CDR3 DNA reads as TGTGCCAGCAGCTTCCCGGGACTACCACAAGAGACCCAGTACTTC.

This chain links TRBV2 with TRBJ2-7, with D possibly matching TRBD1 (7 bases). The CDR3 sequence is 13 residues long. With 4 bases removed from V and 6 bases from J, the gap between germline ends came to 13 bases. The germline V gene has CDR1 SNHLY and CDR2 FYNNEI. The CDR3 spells CASSGRGLLEQYF. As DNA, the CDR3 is TGTGCCAGCAGTGGGAGGGGGCTTCTCGAGCAGTACTTC.

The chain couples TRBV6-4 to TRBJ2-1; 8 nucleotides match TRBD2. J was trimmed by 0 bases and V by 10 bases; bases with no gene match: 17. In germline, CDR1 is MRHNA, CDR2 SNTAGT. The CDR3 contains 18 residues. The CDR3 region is CANTGGAAPKSSYNEQFF. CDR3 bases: TGTGCCAACACGGGGGGGGCAGCCCCAAAAAGCTCCTACAATGAGCAGTTCTTC.

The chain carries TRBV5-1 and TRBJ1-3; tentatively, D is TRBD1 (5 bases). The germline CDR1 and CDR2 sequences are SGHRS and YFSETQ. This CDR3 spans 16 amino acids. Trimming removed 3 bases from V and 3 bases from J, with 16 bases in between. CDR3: CASSWATETYGNTIYF. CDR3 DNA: TGCGCCAGCAGCTGGGCGACAGAAACGTATGGAAACACCATATATTTT.

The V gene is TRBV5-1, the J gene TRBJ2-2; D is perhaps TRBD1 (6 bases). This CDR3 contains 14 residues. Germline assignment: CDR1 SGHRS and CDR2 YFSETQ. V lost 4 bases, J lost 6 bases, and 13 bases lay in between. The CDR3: CASSANRDSGELFF. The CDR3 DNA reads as TGCGCCAGCAGCGCCAACAGGGATTCCGGGGAGCTGTTTTTT.

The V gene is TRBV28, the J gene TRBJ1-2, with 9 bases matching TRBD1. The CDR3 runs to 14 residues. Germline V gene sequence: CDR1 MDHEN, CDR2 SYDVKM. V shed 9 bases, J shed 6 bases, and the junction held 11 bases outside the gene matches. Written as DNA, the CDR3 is TGTGCCAGTCTAAGGGACAGGGTAAAGAATGGCTACACCTTC. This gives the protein CASLRDRVKNGYTF.

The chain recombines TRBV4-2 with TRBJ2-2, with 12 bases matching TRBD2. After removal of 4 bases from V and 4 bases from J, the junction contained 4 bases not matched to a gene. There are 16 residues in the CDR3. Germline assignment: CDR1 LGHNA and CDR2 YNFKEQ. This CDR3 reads CASSLGLAGTTGELFF. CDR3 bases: TGTGCCAGCAGCCTCGGACTAGCGGGAACCACCGGGGAGCTGTTTTTT.

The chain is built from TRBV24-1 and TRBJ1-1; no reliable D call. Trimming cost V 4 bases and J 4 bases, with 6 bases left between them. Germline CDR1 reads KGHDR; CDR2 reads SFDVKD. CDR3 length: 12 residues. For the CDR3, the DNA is TGTGCCACCAGTGAGCGGGGCACTGAAGCTTTCTTT. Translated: CATSERGTEAFF.

The CDR3 sequence: CASSAGEFYGYTF. In DNA, the CDR3 is TGCGCCAGCAGCGCAGGGGAGTTCTATGGCTACACCTTC. This chain joins TRBV4-3 and TRBJ1-2; D is possibly TRBD1 (6 bases). Trimming shortened V by 5 bases and J by 4 bases, and 11 bases separated the two germline ends. The CDR3 length is 13 residues. Germline-derived CDR1 and CDR2 are LGHNA and YSLEER.

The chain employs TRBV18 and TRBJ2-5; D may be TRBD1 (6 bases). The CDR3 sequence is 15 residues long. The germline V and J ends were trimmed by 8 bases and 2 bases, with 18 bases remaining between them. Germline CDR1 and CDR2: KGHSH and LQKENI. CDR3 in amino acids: CASRPGQNRQETQYF. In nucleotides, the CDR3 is TGTGCCAGCCGCCCCGGACAGAATAGACAAGAGACCCAGTACTTC.

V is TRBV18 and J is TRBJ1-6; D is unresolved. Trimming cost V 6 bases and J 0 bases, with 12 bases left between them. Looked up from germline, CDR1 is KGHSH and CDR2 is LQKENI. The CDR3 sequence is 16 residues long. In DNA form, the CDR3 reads TGTGCCAGCTCTCCCCAGGCCAGCTCCTATAATTCACCCCTCCACTTT. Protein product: CASSPQASSYNSPLHF.

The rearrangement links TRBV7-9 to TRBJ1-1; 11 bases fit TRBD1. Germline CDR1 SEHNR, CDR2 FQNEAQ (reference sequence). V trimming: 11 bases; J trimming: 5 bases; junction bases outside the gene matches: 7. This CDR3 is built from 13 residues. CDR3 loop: CAGEDRGRTEAFF. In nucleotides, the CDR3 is TGTGCCGGCGAGGACAGGGGGCGAACTGAAGCTTTCTTT. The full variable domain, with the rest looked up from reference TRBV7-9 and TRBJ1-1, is DTGVSQNPRHKITKRGQNVTFRCDPISEHNRLYWYRQTLGQGPEFLTYFQNEAQLEKSRLLSDRFSAERPKGSFSTLEIQRTEQGDSAMYLCAGEDRGRTEAFFGQGTRLTVV.

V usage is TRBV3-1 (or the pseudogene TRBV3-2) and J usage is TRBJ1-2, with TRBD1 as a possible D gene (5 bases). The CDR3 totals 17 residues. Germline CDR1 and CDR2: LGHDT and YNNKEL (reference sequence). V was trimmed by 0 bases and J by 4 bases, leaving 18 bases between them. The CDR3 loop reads CASSQDRVWEQAYGYTF. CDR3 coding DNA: TGTGCCAGCAGCCAAGATCGGGTTTGGGAACAGGCCTATGGCTACACCTTC.